This T cell receptor beta chain was observed in a study of T cell responses to AZD1222 COVID-19 vaccine. General study results and limits: Just a handful of people given AZD1222 tested seropositive at baseline.

TCRdb's table, derived via immunoSEQ multiplex PCR, lists solely in-frame clones and lacks some. The sample shows 100,000 to 150,000 clones, more than 90% of them seen only once. As regards this clone: Its antigen remains unknown.

V was clipped by 1 base and J by 3 bases; unmatched bases: 8. CDR1 is SGHVS and CDR2 is FNYEAQ in the germline V gene. CDR3 length equals 16 residues. This chain joins TRBV7-6 and TRBJ2-7; 8 nucleotides align to TRBD2. This specimen was peripheral blood, taken 28 days after the second AZD1222 dose. This clonotype was obtained from an adult who received the AZD1222 COVID-19 vaccine. CDR3 DNA: TGTGCCAGCAGCTTAGGTAGCGGGGTCCCTCACTACGAGCAGTACTTC. Amino acid sequence: CASSLGSGVPHYEQYF.